This T cell receptor (beta chain) is drawn from a study of shared clonotypes between healthy human individuals. With regard to this clone: The antigen is not known.

Overall study findings and caveats: A few donors showed sharing of around 5% of naive CD4 clonotypes. Among the subsets, naive ones generally showed larger estimated richness than memory ones.

Deletions cut 2 bases from V and 7 bases from J, with 9 bases between. Germline V gene lookup returns CDR1 GTSNPN and CDR2 SVGIG (reference sequence). This CDR3 has 12 amino acids. Several immunoSEQ plates received, in even portions, the genomic DNA of each subset. Produced via immunoSEQ multiplex PCR; TCRdb's table is partial and in-frame only. The sample lists around 2.1 million clones; around 93% were seen once. CD8 cells classed as naive were CD45RO-negative and positively selected for CCR7, excluding terminally differentiated effector memory CD45RA+ cells. Sequenced: naive CD8+ T cells from PBMCs. This receptor was obtained from a man in his late teens or twenties in good health. Some clones in this sample may be carry-over from other donors' samples. The genes are TRBV30 and TRBJ2-1; tentative D call: TRBD2 (6 bases). CDR3 nucleotide sequence: TGTGCCTGGAGTCCCCTAGCGAATGAGCAGTTCTTC. The encoded protein is CAWSPLANEQFF.